The entry that follows covers one TCR beta chain sequence. What antigen it recognizes has not been identified. Each CD8+ T cell subset was flow-sorted in triplicate, and some 310,000 cells per subset were placed directly into RLT lysis buffer. Standard density gradient centrifugation was used to isolate peripheral blood mononuclear cells from buffy coats. Total RNA was extracted from sorted cells using an RNeasy Mini Kit. Data came from a NextSeq 550. The Human TCR Profiling Kit (MiLaboratory) was used to make UMI-labeled 5' RACE TRB cDNA libraries. The full amount of extracted RNA was used for cDNA synthesis, and the full amount of resulting cDNA was used for PCR amplification. Libraries were prepared in parallel with an identical number of PCR cycles. The study's own analysis went as follows. About 53,000 +/- 9,400 unique UMI-labeled TRB cDNA molecules per library were extracted with MIGEC and MiXCR, with at least two reads per UMI required. On average, roughly 40,000 +/- 10,000 functional in-frame TRB CDR3 nucleotide clonotypes lacking stop codons were found per library. After each sample was downsampled to 5000 UMI-labeled TRB molecules, VDJtools was used to calculate diversity metrics such as normalized Shannon-Wiener and Chao1. VDJtools was used to calculate clonotype-size-weighted physicochemical properties of the central five CDR3 residues, namely interaction energy, strength, volume and Kidera factor 4. TCRdb reprocessed the public reads and reports one entry per CDR3 protein sequence, without DNA. The V and J calls reflect TCRdb's pipeline rather than the authors' work. The sample's own table lists 40,000 to 45,000 distinct CDR3 sequences. Around 15% of the sample lies in the top ten.

This sample is part of a study of CXCR3-negative and CXCR3-positive naive CD8 T cells (dated by TCRdb to the late 2010s). Looking at the study overall: In total, some 140 million TRB reads were obtained, which works out to roughly 1.5 +/- 0.3 million reads per library. The diversity and physicochemical repertoire analyses included about a dozen donors pooled from two independent experiments. The TRBV-TRBJ cluster analysis covered naive subsets from roughly 5 donors and memory cells from 3 donors. Broader findings and caveats from the paper: Both naive subsets had comparably high repertoire diversity, while memory CD8+ T cells had much lower repertoire diversity. Because surface CD5, which has been linked to self-reactivity in mice, was comparable between naive subsets, TCR interaction strength was also inferred from TRB CDR3 physicochemical properties. Naive CXCR3-negative and CXCR3-positive cells from the same donor showed similar TRBV-TRBJ usage, whereas memory cells showed distinct patterns. Freshly isolated PBMCs were used for most assays because CXCR3 expression went down partially after cryopreservation.

In the germline V gene, CDR1 corresponds to SGHAT and CDR2 to FQNNGV. The CDR3, from cysteine to phenylalanine, totals 15 residues. Only the protein sequence is given. This clonotype was obtained from a human donor in good health. Some clones in this sample may be carry-over from other donors' samples. The material sequenced was memory CD8+ T cells from blood. Interpreted using the paper, the cell subset or site label stands for: conventional CD8+ memory T cells (TMEM), sorted as controls. This chain is built from TRBV11-2 and TRBJ2-3; checking the TCRdb D call of TRBD1 is not possible without DNA. The CDR3 protein is CASSLARGDEDTQYF.